The entry below gives a single T cell receptor beta chain sequence along with its context. No cognate antigen has been identified for it. Qualities for individual bases were not recorded, and no much larger clone is one base off. This sample is drawn from a study of blood T cell repertoires in COVID-19 (dated by TCRdb to 2019 to 2021). Regarding the complete study: The collaborator samples originated in the United States, Italy and Spain and spanned the acute and convalescent phases of COVID-19. A freely available public database, intended as a resource for researchers studying the immune response to SARS-CoV-2, is where the repertoires were released. Where available, HLA class I and class II types were obtained from metadata supplied by the sample provider rather than from assay-based typing. Sample metadata almost always included a de-identified subject ID, COVID-19 status, age in years and sex. Samples came from the ongoing ImmuneRACE study (first 160 participants) plus 1,254 subjects from 6 global collaborators. The prospective study material was composed of cDNA or gDNA derived from T cells, B-cell-depleted T cells, or PBMCs. Subjects who had been exposed to COVID-19, were actively infected with it, or had recovered from it provided the deeply sampled blood TCRbeta repertoires that made up the dataset.

On the study overall, not on this receptor specifically: The quantity of clinical and demographic metadata differed by source and by participant and was supplied without curation.

The collaborating institutions used their own protocols to collect whole blood in K2EDTA tubes. For TCRbeta analysis, collaborators shipped samples as frozen whole blood, isolated PBMCs, or DNA extracted from either of those sample types. At the junction V is shortened by 0 bases and J by 10 bases; bases outside the gene matches: 5. The germline V gene (reference sequence) specifies MNHNY as CDR1 and SVGAGI as CDR2. The cysteine opens and the phenylalanine closes a CDR3 of 16 amino acids. The sequence is cut down to CDR3 DNA, 48 bases in frame from base 1. The immunoSEQ Assay, a bias-controlled multiplex PCR, was used to amplify TCRbeta CDR3 regions from genomic DNA. Per the original workflow: Within the assay, amplification of reference gene primers was used to estimate how many nucleated cells each sample contained. Sequence reads were collapsed and filtered to measure the absolute abundance of every unique TCRbeta CDR3 rearrangement. For each sample, productive Simpson clonality was calculated as the square root of Simpson's diversity index over productive rearrangements. What TCRdb holds here is the immuneACCESS table cut down to in-frame rearrangements. Part of the clones is not present; checked against another copy, under half of the missing clones reflect an unresolved V gene, and the others are unexplained. V, J and clone size derive from that table, while D and trimming were established from the DNA sequence. Recorded for this sample are 310,000 or so clones; about four fifths of them occurred a single time. The ten largest clones add up to around 1.2% of the sample.

This receptor was identified in a woman aged 50 to 65 with acute or convalescent COVID-19. The rearranged chain carries TRBV6-6 and TRBJ1-6; 11 nucleotides in the junction match TRBD1. Material for sequencing was peripheral blood. The nucleotide sequence reads TGTGCCAGCAGTTACTCCGGGGGACAGGGGGACTCACCCCTCCACTTT. This translates into CASSYSGGQGDSPLHF.